This TCR beta chain was sequenced for a study of blood T cell repertoires in COVID-19. Across the whole study: The origin of the acute and convalescent COVID-19 samples was the United States, Italy and Spain.

In the source study's methods: Amplification of reference gene primers provided the estimated nucleated cell counts. The protocol was immunoSEQ multiplex PCR, while the TCRdb copy is restricted to in-frame clones and leaves out a portion. D and trimming were read from the DNA, whereas the V and J calls and clone size are those reported in that table. The sample records some 51,000 clones, around 90% being singletons. Germline V gives CDR1 MNHNY, CDR2 SVGAGI (reference sequence). This CDR3 is 14 amino acids long. V was shortened by 10 bases and J by 3 bases, with 18 bases between the two germline ends.

J is TRBJ1-1 and V is TRBV6-6; D might be TRBD1 (5 bases). This receptor was taken from a human donor with active COVID-19. The donor label of this sample is uncertain. The sequencing input was peripheral blood. CDR3 DNA: TGTGCCACGAAAAAGACGGGGGAAGACACTGAAGCTTTCTTT. It specifies CATKKTGEDTEAFF.